This is a list of T cell receptor beta chains from one sample in a study of blood T cell repertoires in COVID-19. Clones were read by immunoSEQ multiplex PCR, and TCRdb kept only the in-frame ones, dropping some. The sample yields roughly 190,000 clones, 70% to 90% seen once. What was sequenced was PBMCs or T cells enriched from blood (not recorded which). Every receptor here comes from a woman in her forties in a cohort exposed to, infected with or recovered from COVID-19 (not recorded which). Both conserved end residues are part of each CDR3. Each record gives: V gene, D gene, J gene, clone size, CDR3 protein, CDR3 DNA. D genes are given only for firm matches. The size of a clone is reported for some rows only, either as once, few or many, or as a class for expanded clones.

TRBV27	.	TRBJ1-2	.	CASSFSTNYGYTF	TGTGCCAGCAGTTTTAGTACTAACTATGGCTACACCTTC
TRBV15	TRBD1	TRBJ1-6	.	CATSRDREMHSPLHF	TGTGCCACCAGCAGGGACAGGGAGATGCATTCACCCCTCCACTTT
TRBV7-9	TRBD1	TRBJ1-2	.	CASGRQGAQGYTF	TGTGCCAGCGGGAGACAGGGGGCGCAGGGCTACACCTTC
TRBV15	TRBD1	TRBJ1-5	.	CATSRDQGVNQPQHF	TGTGCCACCAGCAGAGATCAGGGGGTGAACCAGCCCCAGCATTTT
TRBV5-6	.	TRBJ2-4	.	CASSRRGREQNIQYF	TGTGCCAGCAGCCGCAGGGGCAGGGAGCAAAACATTCAGTACTTC
TRBV24-1	.	TRBJ1-1	.	CATRDSGTEAFF	TGTGCCACCAGGGACAGTGGCACTGAAGCTTTCTTT
TRBV9	.	TRBJ1-5	.	CASSVDVSATPQHF	TGTGCCAGCAGCGTAGATGTCTCCGCTACGCCCCAGCATTTT
TRBV5-1	TRBD2	TRBJ2-5	.	CASTGLAGAHPGETQYF	TGCGCCAGCACTGGACTAGCGGGAGCCCATCCAGGGGAGACCCAGTACTTC
TRBV27	.	TRBJ1-2	few	CASSLGRGPNYGYTF	TGTGCCAGCAGTTTGGGCAGGGGCCCTAACTATGGCTACACCTTC
TRBV14	.	TRBJ2-7	.	CASSQEYAGSYEQYF	TGTGCCAGCAGCCAAGAGTACGCAGGCTCCTACGAGCAGTACTTC
TRBV6-5	.	TRBJ1-3	.	CASSPRGESGNTIYF	TGTGCCAGCAGTCCACGGGGGGAGTCTGGAAACACCATATATTTT
TRBV4-1	.	TRBJ1-1	.	CASSRRAREREAFF	TGCGCCAGCAGCCGACGTGCCAGGGAACGTGAAGCTTTCTTT
TRBV6-2/TRBV6-3	.	TRBJ2-7	.	CASSAGDFITYEQYF	TGTGCCAGCAGTGCTGGGGACTTCATTACCTACGAGCAGTACTTC
TRBV6-5	TRBD2	TRBJ2-3	.	CASSYGTSGGDTQYF	TGTGCCAGCAGTTACGGGACTAGCGGGGGAGATACGCAGTATTTT
TRBV28	TRBD2	TRBJ2-1	.	CASSPREGQFGEQFF	TGTGCCAGCAGTCCTCGGGAGGGGCAATTCGGTGAGCAGTTCTTC
TRBV18	TRBD2	TRBJ2-7	once	CASSPRTSGGATYEQYF	TGTGCCAGCTCACCCAGGACTAGCGGGGGCGCCACCTACGAGCAGTACTTC